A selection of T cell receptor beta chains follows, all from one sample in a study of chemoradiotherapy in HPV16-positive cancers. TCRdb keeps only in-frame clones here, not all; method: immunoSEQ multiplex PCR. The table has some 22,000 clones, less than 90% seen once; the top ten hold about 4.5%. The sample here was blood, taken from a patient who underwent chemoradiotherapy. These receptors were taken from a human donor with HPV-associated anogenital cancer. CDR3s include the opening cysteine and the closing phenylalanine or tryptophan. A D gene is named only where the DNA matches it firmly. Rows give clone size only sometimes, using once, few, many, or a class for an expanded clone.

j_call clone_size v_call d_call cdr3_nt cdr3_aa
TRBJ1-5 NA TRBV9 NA TGTGCCAGCAGCTCCGGACAGCTACAGCCCCAGCATTTT CASSSGQLQPQHF
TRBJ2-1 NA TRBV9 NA TGTGCCAGCAACCTCGGACAGTCTAGCTCCTACAATGAGCAGTTCTTC CASNLGQSSSYNEQFF
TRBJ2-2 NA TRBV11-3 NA TGTGCCAGCAGCAGATCTTCATGGACCGGGGAGCTGTTTTTT CASSRSSWTGELFF
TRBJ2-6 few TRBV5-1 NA TGCGCCAGCAGGCAGACAGCTTCTGGGGCCAACGTCCTGACTTTC CASRQTASGANVLTF
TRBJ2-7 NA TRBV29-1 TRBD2 TGCAGCGTTAGTAGCGGGGCCTACGAGCAGTACTTC CSVSSGAYEQYF
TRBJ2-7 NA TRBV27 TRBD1 TGTGCCAGCAGTTCTCTGGGGCCGGGACAGGGGGCCGACGAGCAGTACTTC CASSSLGPGQGADEQYF
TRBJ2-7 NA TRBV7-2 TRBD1 TGTGCCAGCAGCTTAGAAAGGGGGCCTAGCTACGAGCAGTACTTC CASSLERGPSYEQYF
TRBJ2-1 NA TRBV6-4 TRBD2 TGTGCCAGCAGTGGGACTAGCGGCTCCTACAATGAGCAGTTCTTC CASSGTSGSYNEQFF
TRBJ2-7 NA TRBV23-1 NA TGCGCCAGCAGTCAATCGGACGGGGGCTCCTACGAGCAGTACTTC CASSQSDGGSYEQYF
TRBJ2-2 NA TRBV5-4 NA TGTGCCAGCAGTCGGCAGTGGGACACGCGCACCGGGGAGCTGTTTTTT CASSRQWDTRTGELFF
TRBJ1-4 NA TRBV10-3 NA TGTGCCAGCAGTTACTCCGGACAGATTAATGAAAAACTGTTTTTT CASSYSGQINEKLFF
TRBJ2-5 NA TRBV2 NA TGTGCCAGCAGGACCGACGGGCAGAAGACCCAGTACTTC CASRTDGQKTQYF
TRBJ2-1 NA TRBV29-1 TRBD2 TGCAGCGTTACCCCAGACTCAACGACTAGCGGGAGGAGATCGGGCAATGAGCAGTTCTTC CSVTPDSTTSGRRSGNEQFF
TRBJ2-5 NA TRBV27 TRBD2 TGTGCCAGCAGTTTATTTCGGACTAGCCAAGGGGAGACCCAGTACTTC CASSLFRTSQGETQYF
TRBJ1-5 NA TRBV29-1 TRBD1 TGCAGCGTTGGCTCGGACAGGGACGATCATAGCAATCAGCCCCAGCATTTT CSVGSDRDDHSNQPQHF
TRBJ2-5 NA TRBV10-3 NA TGTGCCATCAGCCTCGAGTACCAAGAGACCCAGTACTTC CAISLEYQETQYF
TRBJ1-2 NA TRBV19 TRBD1 TGTGCCAGTAGACCGGGACAGGGAAGCCCTAACTATGGCTACACCTTC CASRPGQGSPNYGYTF
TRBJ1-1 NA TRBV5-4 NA TGTGCCAGCAGTCAAGGACAGCTTTTTGTGAACACTGAAGCTTTCTTT CASSQGQLFVNTEAFF
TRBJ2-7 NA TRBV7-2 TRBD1 TGTGCCAGCAGCCCTAGGACAGGGGGCATGTACGAGCAGTACTTC CASSPRTGGMYEQYF
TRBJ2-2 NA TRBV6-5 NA TGTGCCAGCAGTTACTCGATGGGTTCGCACACCGGGGAGCTGTTTTTT CASSYSMGSHTGELFF